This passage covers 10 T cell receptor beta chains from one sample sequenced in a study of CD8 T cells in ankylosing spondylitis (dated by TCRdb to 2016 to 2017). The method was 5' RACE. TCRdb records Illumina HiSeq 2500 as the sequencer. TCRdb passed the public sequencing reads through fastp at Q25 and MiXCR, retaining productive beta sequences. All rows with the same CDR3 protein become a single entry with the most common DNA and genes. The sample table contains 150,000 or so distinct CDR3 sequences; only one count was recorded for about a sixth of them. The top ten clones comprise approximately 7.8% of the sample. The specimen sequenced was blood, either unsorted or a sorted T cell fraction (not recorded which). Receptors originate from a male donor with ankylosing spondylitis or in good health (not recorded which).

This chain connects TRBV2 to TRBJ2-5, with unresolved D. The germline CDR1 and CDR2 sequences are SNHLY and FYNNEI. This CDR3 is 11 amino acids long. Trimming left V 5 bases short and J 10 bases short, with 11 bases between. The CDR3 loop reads CASSSEFFQYF. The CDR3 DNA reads TGTGCCAGCAGTTCCGAGTTCTTCCAGTACTTC.

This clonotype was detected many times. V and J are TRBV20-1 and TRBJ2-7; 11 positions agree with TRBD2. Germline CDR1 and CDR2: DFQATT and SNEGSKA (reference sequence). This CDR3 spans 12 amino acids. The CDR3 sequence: CRTGTSGYEQYF. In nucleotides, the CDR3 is TGCAGGACCGGGACTAGCGGATACGAGCAGTACTTC.

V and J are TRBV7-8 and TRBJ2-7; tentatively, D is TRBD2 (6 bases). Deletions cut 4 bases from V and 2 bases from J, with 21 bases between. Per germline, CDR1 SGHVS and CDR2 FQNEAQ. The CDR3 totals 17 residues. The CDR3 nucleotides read TGTGCCAGCAGCTCCGAAACTAGCAGGAGTCTTCCCTACGAGCAGTACTTC. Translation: CASSSETSRSLPYEQYF.

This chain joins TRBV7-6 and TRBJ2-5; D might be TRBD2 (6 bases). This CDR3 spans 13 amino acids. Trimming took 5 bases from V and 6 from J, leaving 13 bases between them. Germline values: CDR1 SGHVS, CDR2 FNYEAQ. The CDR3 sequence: CASSEMEGQTQYF. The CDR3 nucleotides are TGTGCCAGCAGCGAGATGGAGGGACAGACCCAGTACTTC.

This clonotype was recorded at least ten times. The CDR3, as DNA: TGCGCCAGCAGCCAGAGCATGGGGGTTTCCTACGAGCAGTACTTC. Protein sequence: CASSQSMGVSYEQYF. V usage is TRBV4-1 and J usage is TRBJ2-7; TRBD1 or TRBD2 may be the D gene (5 bases each). Per the germline V gene, CDR1 is MGHRA and CDR2 is YSYEKL. V lost 3 bases and J lost 1, with 13 bases in between. The CDR3 consists of 15 residues.

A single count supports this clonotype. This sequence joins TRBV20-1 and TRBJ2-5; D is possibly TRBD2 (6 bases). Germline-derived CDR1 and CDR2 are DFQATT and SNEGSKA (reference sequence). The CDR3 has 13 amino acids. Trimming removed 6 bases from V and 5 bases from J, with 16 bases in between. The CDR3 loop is CSATAIAEETQYF. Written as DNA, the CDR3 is TGCAGTGCCACGGCGATAGCGGAGGAGACCCAGTACTTC.

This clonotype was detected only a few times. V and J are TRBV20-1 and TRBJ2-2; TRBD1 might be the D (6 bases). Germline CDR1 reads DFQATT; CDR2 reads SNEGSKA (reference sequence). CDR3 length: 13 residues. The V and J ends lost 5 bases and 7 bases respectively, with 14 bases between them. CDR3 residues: CSAAGTWGGELFF. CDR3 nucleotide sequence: TGCAGTGCTGCCGGGACATGGGGCGGGGAGCTGTTTTTT.

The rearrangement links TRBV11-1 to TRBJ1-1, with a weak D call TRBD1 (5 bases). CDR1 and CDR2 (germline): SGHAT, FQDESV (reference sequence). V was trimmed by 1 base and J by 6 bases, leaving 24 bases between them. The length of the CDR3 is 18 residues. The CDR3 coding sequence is TGTGCCAGCAGCTTAGTTGGACAAACAGTAAAACAAGACTCTGAAGCTTTCTTT. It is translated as CASSLVGQTVKQDSEAFF. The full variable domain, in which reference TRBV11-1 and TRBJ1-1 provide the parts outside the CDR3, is EAEVAQSPRYKITEKSQAVAFWCDPISGHATLYWYRQILGQGPELLVQFQDESVVDDSQLPKDRFSAERLKGVDSTLKIQPAELGDSAMYLCASSLVGQTVKQDSEAFFGQGTRLTVV.

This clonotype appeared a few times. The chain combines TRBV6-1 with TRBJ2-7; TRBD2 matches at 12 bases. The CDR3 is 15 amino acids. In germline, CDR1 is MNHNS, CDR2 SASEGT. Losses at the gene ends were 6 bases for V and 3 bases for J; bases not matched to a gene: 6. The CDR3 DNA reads TGTGCCAGCAGGACCGGACTAGCGGGAAGCTACGAGCAGTACTTC. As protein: CASRTGLAGSYEQYF.

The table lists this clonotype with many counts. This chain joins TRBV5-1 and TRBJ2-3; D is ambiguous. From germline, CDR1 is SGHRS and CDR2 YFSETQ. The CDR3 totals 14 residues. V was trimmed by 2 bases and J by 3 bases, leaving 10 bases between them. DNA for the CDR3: TGCGCCAGCAGCTTTCGGAGTTTGACAGATACGCAGTATTTT. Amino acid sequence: CASSFRSLTDTQYF.